A single sample is the source of the 19 T cell receptor beta chains below, sequenced in a study of control samples from healthy donors and cancer patients. TCRdb's copy holds only in-frame clones and misses some; the assay was immunoSEQ multiplex PCR. This sample has about 170,000 clones, with approximately 90% found just once. The source material was blood. These receptors came from a man aged 30 to 45 in good health.

The chain links TRBV2 to TRBJ2-7; D call uncertain. Germline V lookup: CDR1 SNHLY, CDR2 FYNNEI. CDR3 length: 14 residues. V lost 1 base to trimming and J lost 3 bases, with 10 bases between them. CDR3: CASSEGLDGYEQYF. The CDR3 DNA follows: TGTGCCAGCAGTGAAGGGTTGGACGGCTACGAGCAGTACTTC.

This rearrangement joins TRBV5-4 to TRBJ1-1; TRBD1 agrees at 7 bases. CDR3 size: 16 residues. The germline V gene has CDR1 SGHNT and CDR2 YYREEE (reference sequence). V trimming: 4 bases; J trimming: 2 bases; junction bases outside the gene matches: 11. CDR3 coding DNA: TGTGCCAGCAGCACTGACAGGGCGAGAGGCAACACTGAAGCTTTCTTT. The encoded protein is CASSTDRARGNTEAFF.

This clone was observed once. The V call is TRBV7-8, the J call TRBJ2-2; the match to TRBD2 covers 7 bases. This CDR3 has 17 amino acids. Germline trimming cut 0 bases from V and 0 bases from J; bases unmatched to any gene: 4. CDR1 SGHVS and CDR2 FQNEAQ come from the germline V gene. The CDR3 reads CASSLAGGNSNTGELFF. CDR3 nucleotide sequence: TGTGCCAGCAGCTTAGCGGGGGGGAATTCGAACACCGGGGAGCTGTTTTTT.

The V gene is TRBV24-1, the J gene TRBJ2-1, with D perhaps matching TRBD1 (6 bases). Germline V CDR1 and CDR2: KGHDR, SFDVKD. V was clipped by 7 bases and J by 0 bases, with 9 bases between them. This CDR3 has 14 amino acids. The DNA of the CDR3 is TGTGCCACCAGCGTAGGGGGCTCCTACAATGAGCAGTTCTTC. It yields the protein CATSVGGSYNEQFF.

The chain links TRBV11-2 to TRBJ1-2, with D hard to call. Trimming took 0 bases from V and 1 from J, leaving 9 bases between them. Germline-derived CDR1 and CDR2 are SGHAT and FQNNGV. The CDR3 sequence is 15 residues long. CDR3 loop: CASSLEVGRNYGYTF. Written as DNA, the CDR3 is TGTGCCAGCAGCTTAGAAGTAGGTCGTAACTATGGCTACACCTTC. Based on the CDR3 plus reference TRBV11-2 and TRBJ1-2, the full variable domain is EAGVAQSPRYKIIEKRQSVAFWCNPISGHATLYWYQQILGQGPKLLIQFQNNGVVDDSQLPKDRFSAERLKGVDSTLKIQPAKLEDSAVYLCASSLEVGRNYGYTFGSGTRLTVV.

V and J are TRBV13 and TRBJ2-1; 10 bases align to TRBD2. This CDR3 region has 17 residues. The V gene end was trimmed by 5 bases and the J gene end by 5 bases; junction bases not matched to a gene: 12. Germline V lookup: CDR1 PRHDT, CDR2 FYEKMQ (reference sequence). The chain's CDR3 is CASSPIAGGGIDNEQFF. The CDR3 bases are TGTGCCAGCAGCCCAATAGCGGGAGGTGGTATCGACAATGAGCAGTTCTTC. Full variable domain (remainder filled in from reference TRBV13 and TRBJ2-1): AAGVIQSPRHLIKEKRETATLKCYPIPRHDTVYWYQQGPGQDPQFLISFYEKMQSDKGSIPDRFSAQQFSDYHSELNMSSLELGDSALYFCASSPIAGGGIDNEQFFGPGTRLTVL.

The chain is built from TRBV7-2 and TRBJ2-2; TRBD1 is a possible D gene (5 bases). The CDR3 consists of 14 residues. Deletions cut 0 bases from V and 8 bases from J, with 10 bases between. Per germline, CDR1 SGHTA and CDR2 FQGNSA. The CDR3 DNA is TGTGCCAGCAGCTTAGCGCGGACATTGGGGGAGCTGTTTTTT. It encodes CASSLARTLGELFF. The full variable domain, rest sourced from reference TRBV7-2 and TRBJ2-2, is GAGVSQSPSNKVTEKGKDVELRCDPISGHTALYWYRQSLGQGLEFLIYFQGNSAPDKSGLPSDRFSAERTGGSVSTLTIQRTQQEDSAVYLCASSLARTLGELFFGEGSRLTVL.

The J gene is TRBJ2-1, the V gene TRBV20-1; D is uncertain. The germline V and J ends were trimmed by 6 bases and 15 bases, with 18 bases remaining between them. From germline, CDR1 is DFQATT and CDR2 SNEGSKA (reference sequence). This CDR3 spans 11 amino acids. The CDR3, as DNA: TGCAGTGCCCCTGACGGCGCTAGGCGGTTCTTC. This codes for CSAPDGARRFF.

This chain connects TRBV2 to TRBJ2-4, with 7 bases that match TRBD1. Trimming at V came to 8 bases and at J to 9 bases, leaving 10 bases not matched to a gene. The CDR3 consists of 13 residues. The germline CDR1 and CDR2 sequences are SNHLY and FYNNEI. CDR3 residues: CASLLSGTVIQYF. The CDR3 nucleotides read TGTGCCAGCCTTCTCTCGGGGACAGTCATTCAGTACTTC. Filled out from reference TRBV2 and TRBJ2-4, the complete variable domain reads EPEVTQTPSHQVTQMGQEVILRCVPISNHLYFYWYRQILGQKVEFLVSFYNNEISEKSEIFDDQFSVERPDGSNFTLKIRSTKLEDSAMYFCASLLSGTVIQYFGAGTRLSVL.

The gene calls are TRBV5-4 and TRBJ2-7; D unresolved. The germline V gene has CDR1 SGHNT and CDR2 YYREEE (reference sequence). V was clipped by 0 bases and J by 3 bases, with 4 bases between them. The CDR3 extends over 12 amino acids. For the CDR3, the DNA is TGTGCCAGCAGCTTGGACCGCTACGAGCAGTACTTC. Protein sequence: CASSLDRYEQYF.

This chain uses TRBV3-1 (or the pseudogene TRBV3-2) with TRBJ2-3, with 9 nucleotides matching TRBD1. Losses at the gene ends were 5 bases for V and 2 bases for J; bases not matched to a gene: 5. The CDR3 covers 15 residues. Germline lookup yields CDR1 LGHDT and CDR2 YNNKEL (reference sequence). The CDR3 reads CASSTRDRVTDTQYF. The CDR3 DNA is TGTGCCAGCAGCACCAGGGACAGGGTCACAGATACGCAGTATTTT.

This chain joins TRBV11-2 and TRBJ1-4, with a tentative D call TRBD1 (6 bases). The CDR3 sequence is 13 residues long. The V end lost 8 bases, the J end lost 9 bases, and 16 bases lay between the germline ends. Germline V gives CDR1 SGHAT, CDR2 FQNNGV. The CDR3 nucleotides are TGTGCCAGCGGGGGGGGGCCAATGAAAAAACTGTTTTTT. Residues: CASGGGPMKKLFF.

The chain is built from TRBV28 and TRBJ2-5; possibly TRBD1 for D (6 bases). The V end was cut by 4 bases, the J end by 0 bases, with 12 bases between. The CDR3 consists of 15 residues. CDR1 is MDHEN, CDR2 SYDVKM, per germline. The DNA for the CDR3 is TGTGCCAGCAGTTCCGGGACACCGAACCAAGAGACCCAGTACTTC. Amino acid sequence: CASSSGTPNQETQYF.

The chain couples TRBV19 to TRBJ1-4, with D unresolved. Trimming removed 5 bases at V and 0 bases at J, with 13 bases between. Germline CDR1 and CDR2: LNHDA and SQIVND (reference sequence). The CDR3 sequence is 16 residues long. The CDR3 sequence is CASSPRPNPTNEKLFF. CDR3 nucleotide sequence: TGTGCCAGTAGTCCTCGACCGAACCCAACTAATGAAAAACTGTTTTTT. Complete variable domain (other parts from reference TRBV19 and TRBJ1-4): DGGITQSPKYLFRKEGQNVTLSCEQNLNHDAMYWYRQDPGQGLRLIYYSQIVNDFQKGDIAEGYSVSREKKESFPLTVTSAQKNPTAFYLCASSPRPNPTNEKLFFGSGTQLSVL.

This clone was observed once. Germline is not matched at one junction end, which may reflect a read error. This chain uses TRBV6-5 with TRBJ2-7; 7 nucleotides line up with TRBD1. The CDR3 has 14 amino acids. Germline CDR1 and CDR2: MNHEY and SVGAGI. The CDR3 spells CASRYSRDSYEQYF. CDR3 nucleotides: TGTGCCAGCAGATACTCTCGGGACAGCTACGAGCAGTACTTC.

The chain employs TRBV5-1 and TRBJ1-1, with D perhaps TRBD1 (6 bases). The CDR3 contains 13 residues. Trimming stripped 4 bases from V and 2 bases from J, with 9 bases between. Germline CDR1 is SGHRS and CDR2 is YFSETQ. The CDR3, as DNA: TGCGCCAGCAGCCCCAGGGGCAACACTGAAGCTTTCTTT. It translates to CASSPRGNTEAFF.

The rearrangement joins TRBV4-1 to TRBJ2-7, with 7 bases aligning to TRBD2. Trimming took 4 bases from V and 7 from J; bases not matched to a gene: 13. The length of the CDR3 is 15 residues. From germline, CDR1 is MGHRA and CDR2 YSYEKL. CDR3: CASSLPGVGGKEQYF. The CDR3 nucleotides read TGCGCCAGCAGCCTCCCTGGGGTGGGGGGGAAGGAGCAGTACTTC.

The chain couples TRBV24-1 to TRBJ2-3; TRBD1 matches 7 bases. The CDR3 is 14 residues long. The J segment lost 1 base and the V segment lost 4 bases, leaving 1 base of the junction unmatched. Per germline, CDR1 KGHDR and CDR2 SFDVKD. CDR3 region: CATSEGGGTDTQYF. The DNA for the CDR3 is TGTGCCACCAGTGAAGGGGGCGGCACAGATACGCAGTATTTT.

The DNA of the CDR3 is TGTGCCAGCTCACACTCTAGCGGGGCGGAGCAGTTCTTC. Protein sequence: CASSHSSGAEQFF. The genes are TRBV18 and TRBJ2-1; 9 bases align to TRBD2. The germline CDR1 and CDR2 sequences are KGHSH and LQKENI. The CDR3 is made up of 13 amino acids. V was pared by 4 bases and J by 10 bases, with 5 bases of the junction left unmatched.